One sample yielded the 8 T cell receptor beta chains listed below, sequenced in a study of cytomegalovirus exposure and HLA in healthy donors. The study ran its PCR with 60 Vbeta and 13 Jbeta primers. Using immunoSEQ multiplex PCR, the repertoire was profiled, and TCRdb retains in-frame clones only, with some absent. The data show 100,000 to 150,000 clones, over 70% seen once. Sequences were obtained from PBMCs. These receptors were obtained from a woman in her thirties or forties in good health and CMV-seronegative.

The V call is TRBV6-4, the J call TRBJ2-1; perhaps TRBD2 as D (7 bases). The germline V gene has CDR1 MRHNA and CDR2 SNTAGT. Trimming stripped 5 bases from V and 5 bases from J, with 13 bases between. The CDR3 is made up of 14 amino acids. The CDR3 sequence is CASSPRGANNEQFF. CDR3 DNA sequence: TGTGCCAGCAGTCCTCGGGGGGCAAACAATGAGCAGTTCTTC.

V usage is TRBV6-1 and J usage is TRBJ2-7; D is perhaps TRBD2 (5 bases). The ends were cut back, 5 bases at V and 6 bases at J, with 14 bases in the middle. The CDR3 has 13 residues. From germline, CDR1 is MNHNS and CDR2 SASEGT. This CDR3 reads CASSYGGVGEQYF. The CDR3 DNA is TGTGCCAGCAGTTATGGAGGAGTGGGCGAGCAGTACTTC.

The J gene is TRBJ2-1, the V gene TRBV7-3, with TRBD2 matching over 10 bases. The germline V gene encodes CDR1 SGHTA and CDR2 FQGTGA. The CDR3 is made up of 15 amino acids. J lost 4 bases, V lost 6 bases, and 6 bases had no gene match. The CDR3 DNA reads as TGTGCCAGCAGTGTCGGACTAGCGGAGTACAATGAGCAGTTCTTC. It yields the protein CASSVGLAEYNEQFF.

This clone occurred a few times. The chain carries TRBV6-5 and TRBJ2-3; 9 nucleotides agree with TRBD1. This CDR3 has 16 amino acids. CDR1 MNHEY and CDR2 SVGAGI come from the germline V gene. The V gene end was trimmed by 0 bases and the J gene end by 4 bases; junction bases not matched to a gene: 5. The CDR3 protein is CASSYSGTGLADTQYF. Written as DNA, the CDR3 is TGTGCCAGCAGTTACTCCGGGACAGGGCTTGCAGATACGCAGTATTTT.

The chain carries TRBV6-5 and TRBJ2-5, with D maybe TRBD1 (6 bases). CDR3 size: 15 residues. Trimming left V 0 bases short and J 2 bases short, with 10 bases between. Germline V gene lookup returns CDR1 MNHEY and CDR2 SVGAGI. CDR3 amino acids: CASSYSGARQETQYF. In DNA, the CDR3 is TGTGCCAGCAGTTACTCGGGGGCGAGACAAGAGACCCAGTACTTC.

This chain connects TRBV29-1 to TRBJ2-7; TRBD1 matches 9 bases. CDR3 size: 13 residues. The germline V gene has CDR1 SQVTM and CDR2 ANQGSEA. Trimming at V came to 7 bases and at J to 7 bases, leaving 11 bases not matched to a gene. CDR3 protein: CSGTGTGSVEQYF. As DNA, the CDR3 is TGCAGCGGAACCGGGACAGGGTCGGTTGAGCAGTACTTC.

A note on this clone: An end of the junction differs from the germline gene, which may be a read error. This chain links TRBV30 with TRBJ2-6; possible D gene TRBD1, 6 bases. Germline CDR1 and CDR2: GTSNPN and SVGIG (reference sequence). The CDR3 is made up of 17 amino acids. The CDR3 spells CAWGDRDTHRGANGLTF. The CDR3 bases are TGTGCCTGGGGGGATCGGGACACCCATCGTGGGGCCAACGGCCTGACTTTC.

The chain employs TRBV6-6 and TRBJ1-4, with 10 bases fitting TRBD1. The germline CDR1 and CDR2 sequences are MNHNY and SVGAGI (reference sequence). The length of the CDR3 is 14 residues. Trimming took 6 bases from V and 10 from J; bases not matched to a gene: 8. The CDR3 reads CASSPGTGVRKLFF. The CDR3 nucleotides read TGTGCCAGCAGCCCCGGGACAGGGGTGAGAAAACTGTTTTTT.